One T cell receptor (beta chain) is described in this entry. What it recognizes is unknown. This record belongs to a study of a mutant IDH1 vaccine in newly diagnosed glioma. As for the study in general: The start of vaccination came 4-6 weeks after radiotherapy alone, or with temozolomide cycles. Earlier care involved radiotherapy, temozolomide, or both, and the majority received both. Study-level findings and limits: Immune responses induced by the vaccine were seen in around 92% of patients, spanning multiple MHC alleles.

This sample's time point: week 11, during vaccination. What each vaccine dose contained was 300 ug of mutant IDH1 20-mer peptide, accompanied by topical imiquimod. The CDR3 sequence is 13 residues long. The V gene's germline CDR1 is MNHNS and CDR2 SASEGT. Trimming removed 2 bases at V and 7 bases at J, with 11 bases between. Repertoires were generated with immunoSEQ multiplex PCR, while TCRdb's copy carries only in-frame clones and drops some. Among about 62,000 clones listed, 89% were seen once. The sequence was collected from a man aged 35-49 years with glioma. The sample consisted of PBMCs, taken from a glioma patient whose treatment included an IDH1 peptide vaccine. This rearrangement joins TRBV6-1 to TRBJ1-2, with D tentatively TRBD1 (5 bases). DNA for the CDR3: TGTGCCAGCAGTGAAATGGCAGGGTTTGGCTACACCTTC. This codes for CASSEMAGFGYTF.